The rows below give T cell receptor beta chains drawn from one sample of a study of PD-L1 blockade in urothelial cancer. TCRdb's copy holds only in-frame clones and misses some; the assay was immunoSEQ multiplex PCR. In the table there are 49,000 or so clones, 79% of which are singletons. Material: PBMCs, obtained around atezolizumab (anti-PD-L1) treatment. Receptors were obtained from a man in his 70s with urothelial cancer. CDR3s include the opening cysteine and the closing phenylalanine or tryptophan. D genes are given only for firm matches. Clone size is stated in some rows and not others, as once, few, many or a class when expanded.

clone size: -
D gene: -
J gene: TRBJ2-2
V gene: TRBV5-1
CDR3 protein: CASSLQDRQNTGELFF
CDR3 DNA: TGCGCCAGCAGCCTCCAAGACCGACAGAACACCGGGGAGCTGTTTTTT

clone size: -
D gene: TRBD1
J gene: TRBJ2-7
V gene: TRBV5-1
CDR3 protein: CASSWDRGRPSYEQYF
CDR3 DNA: TGCGCCAGCAGCTGGGACAGGGGGCGGCCGTCCTACGAGCAGTACTTC

clone size: few
D gene: TRBD1
J gene: TRBJ2-3
V gene: TRBV7-6
CDR3 protein: CASSVQGASFSTDTQYF
CDR3 DNA: TGTGCCAGCAGCGTACAGGGGGCGAGCTTTAGCACAGATACGCAGTATTTT

clone size: -
D gene: -
J gene: TRBJ2-4
V gene: TRBV5-1
CDR3 protein: CASSLFGEVAKNIQYF
CDR3 DNA: TGCGCCAGCAGCTTGTTCGGGGAAGTGGCCAAAAACATTCAGTACTTC

clone size: -
D gene: TRBD1
J gene: TRBJ2-7
V gene: TRBV4-2
CDR3 protein: CASSQQGGTGAYEQYF
CDR3 DNA: TGTGCCAGCAGCCAACAGGGGGGGACAGGGGCCTACGAGCAGTACTTC

clone size: -
D gene: TRBD1
J gene: TRBJ2-3
V gene: TRBV9
CDR3 protein: CASSETGDSTDTQYF
CDR3 DNA: TGTGCCAGCAGCGAGACAGGGGATAGCACAGATACGCAGTATTTT

clone size: -
D gene: -
J gene: TRBJ1-4
V gene: TRBV28
CDR3 protein: CASSSGAATNEKLFF
CDR3 DNA: TGTGCCAGCAGTTCCGGAGCGGCAACTAATGAAAAACTGTTTTTT

clone size: few
D gene: -
J gene: TRBJ2-7
V gene: TRBV2
CDR3 protein: CASKEGPTSYEQYF
CDR3 DNA: TGTGCCAGCAAGGAGGGACCGACCTCCTACGAGCAGTACTTC

clone size: -
D gene: TRBD1
J gene: TRBJ1-2
V gene: TRBV19
CDR3 protein: CASKQGAQSSYGYTF
CDR3 DNA: TGTGCCAGCAAACAGGGGGCCCAATCATCCTATGGCTACACCTTC

clone size: -
D gene: TRBD1
J gene: TRBJ2-7
V gene: TRBV5-1
CDR3 protein: CASSWRQGPGDEQYF
CDR3 DNA: TGCGCCAGCAGCTGGAGACAGGGGCCGGGGGACGAGCAGTACTTC

clone size: -
D gene: -
J gene: TRBJ2-1
V gene: TRBV5-4
CDR3 protein: CASSLALYNEQFF
CDR3 DNA: TGTGCCAGCAGCTTGGCACTTTACAATGAGCAGTTCTTC

clone size: -
D gene: TRBD2
J gene: TRBJ2-1
V gene: TRBV7-9
CDR3 protein: CASSPLTGGLAVNEQFF
CDR3 DNA: TGTGCCAGCAGCCCATTAACGGGGGGACTAGCGGTAAATGAGCAGTTCTTC

clone size: -
D gene: TRBD1
J gene: TRBJ2-3
V gene: TRBV5-1
CDR3 protein: CASSFRRQGSDTQYF
CDR3 DNA: TGCGCCAGCAGCTTCAGGAGACAGGGGTCAGATACGCAGTATTTT

clone size: few
D gene: TRBD1
J gene: TRBJ1-5
V gene: TRBV19
CDR3 protein: CASSPDRGPWRPQHF
CDR3 DNA: TGTGCCAGTAGTCCCGACAGGGGCCCCTGGAGGCCCCAGCATTTT